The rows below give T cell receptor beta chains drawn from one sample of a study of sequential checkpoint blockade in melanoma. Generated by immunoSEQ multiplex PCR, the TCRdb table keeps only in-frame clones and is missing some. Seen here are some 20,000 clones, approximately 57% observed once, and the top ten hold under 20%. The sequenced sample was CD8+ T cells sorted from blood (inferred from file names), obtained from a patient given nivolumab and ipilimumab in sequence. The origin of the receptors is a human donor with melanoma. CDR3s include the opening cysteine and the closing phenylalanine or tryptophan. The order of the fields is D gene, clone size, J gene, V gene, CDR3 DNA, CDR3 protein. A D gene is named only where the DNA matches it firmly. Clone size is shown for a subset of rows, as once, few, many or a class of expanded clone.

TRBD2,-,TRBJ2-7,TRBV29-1,TGCAGCGTTTACGCGACCGGGACTAGCGGCTACGAGCAGTACTTC,CSVYATGTSGYEQYF
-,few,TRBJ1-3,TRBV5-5,TGTGCCAGCTTACCTGAAATCTACTCTGGAAACACCATATATTTT,CASLPEIYSGNTIYF
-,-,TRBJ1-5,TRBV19,TGTGCCAGTAGTATAAATATCTATAGCAATCAGCCCCAGCATTTT,CASSINIYSNQPQHF
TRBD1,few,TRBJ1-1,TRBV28,TGTGCCAGCAGTTTTTACAGGGGAAGCACTGAAGCTTTCTTT,CASSFYRGSTEAFF
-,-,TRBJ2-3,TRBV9,TGTGCCAGCAGCACCCTAGGAGCCCGCACAGATACGCAGTATTTT,CASSTLGARTDTQYF
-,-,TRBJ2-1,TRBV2,TGTGCCAGCAGTCCCGGCAATGAGCAGTTCTTC,CASSPGNEQFF
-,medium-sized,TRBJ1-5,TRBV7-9,TGTGCCAGCAGCCTAACAGGGATAAGGGGCAATCAGCCCCAGCATTTT,CASSLTGIRGNQPQHF
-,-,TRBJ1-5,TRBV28,TGTGCCAGCAGTGGAGGGTTGGGTCAGCCCCAGCATTTT,CASSGGLGQPQHF
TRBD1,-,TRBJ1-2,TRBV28,TGTGCCAGCAGTTCGACAGGGTTTGGCTACACCTTC,CASSSTGFGYTF
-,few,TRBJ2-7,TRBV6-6,TGTGCCAGCAACCCCGTGGGGGGCGAGCAGTACTTC,CASNPVGGEQYF
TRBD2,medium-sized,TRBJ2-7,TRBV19,TGTGCCAGTAGTAAGCGGGAGGGCCACGAGCAGTACTTC,CASSKREGHEQYF
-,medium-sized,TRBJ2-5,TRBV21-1,TGTGCCAGCAGCAAAGCCCCCCGAGGTCCGACCCAGTACTTC,CASSKAPRGPTQYF
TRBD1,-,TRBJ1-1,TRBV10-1,TGCGCCACAGCGGAGGACAGGTACACTGAAGCTTTCTTT,CATAEDRYTEAFF
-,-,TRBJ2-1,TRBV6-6,TGTGCCAGCAGCTCCGAGGCGGCACCCAATGAGCAGTTCTTC,CASSSEAAPNEQFF